Presented here are 27 T cell receptor beta chains from one specimen sequenced in a study of T cells in localized non-small cell lung cancer. Some clones are missing from TCRdb's copy, which holds only in-frame ones; the method was immunoSEQ multiplex PCR. The table records approximately 45,000 clones, about 85% of them present only once. Sequencing was performed on PBMCs, taken before any cancer treatment. These receptor sequences come from a man aged 35 to 70 with stage II lung adenocarcinoma.

CDR3 sequence reads: CASSARSSEDYEQYF. CDR3 in DNA: TGTGCCAGCAGCGCAAGGAGTAGCGAGGACTACGAGCAGTACTTC. J is TRBJ2-5 and V is TRBV6-5; tentative D call: TRBD2 (5 bases). TRBJ2-7 matches the DNA end more closely, so the J call is doubtful. Germline loops: CDR1 MNHEY, CDR2 SVGAGI. The CDR3 runs 15 residues.

This chain links TRBV5-6 with TRBJ2-4; weak D call: TRBD2 (5 bases). Germline V gene lookup returns CDR1 SGHDT and CDR2 YYEEEE. The CDR3 has 15 residues. V lost 4 bases to trimming and J lost 2 bases, with 13 bases between them. In DNA, the CDR3 is TGTGCCAGCAGCCAGGTCGGGGTTTCCAAAAACATTCAGTACTTC. It is translated as CASSQVGVSKNIQYF.

The V and J genes are TRBV9 and TRBJ1-2, with 8 bases aligning to TRBD1. Trimming removed 4 bases from V and 4 bases from J; junction bases left unmatched: 6. The length of the CDR3 is 14 residues. Germline V CDR1 and CDR2: SGDLS, YYNGEE. CDR3 loop: CASSPGQGAYGYTF. Written as DNA, the CDR3 is TGTGCCAGCAGCCCAGGACAGGGAGCCTATGGCTACACCTTC.

The rearrangement uses TRBV2 and TRBJ1-1; tentative D call: TRBD1 (5 bases). CDR1 is SNHLY, CDR2 FYNNEI, per germline. Trimming removed 5 bases from V and 8 bases from J, with 12 bases in between. This CDR3 is 12 amino acids long. CDR3 residues: CASSRQYPEAFF. DNA of the CDR3: TGTGCCAGCAGTCGACAGTACCCCGAAGCTTTCTTT.

The chain carries TRBV5-1 and TRBJ2-6; D remains ambiguous. The CDR3 sequence is 15 residues long. V was trimmed by 5 bases and J by 0 bases, leaving 9 bases between them. The germline CDR1 and CDR2 sequences are SGHRS and YFSETQ. DNA of the CDR3: TGCGCCAGCAGGGGGTCGGTCTCTGGGGCCAACGTCCTGACTTTC. This translates into CASRGSVSGANVLTF.

V and J are TRBV9 and TRBJ1-3; tentatively, D is TRBD1 (5 bases). Germline lookup yields CDR1 SGDLS and CDR2 YYNGEE. Trimming cost V 4 bases and J 2 bases, with 16 bases left between them. This CDR3 has 16 amino acids. The CDR3: CASSRGGASAGNTIYF. In nucleotides, the CDR3 is TGTGCCAGCAGCCGAGGAGGGGCTTCAGCTGGAAACACCATATATTTT.

The V gene is TRBV2, the J gene TRBJ2-7; no reliable D call. CDR3 length: 10 amino acids. Germline values: CDR1 SNHLY, CDR2 FYNNEI. V was pared by 3 bases and J by 3 bases, with 0 bases between. The CDR3 DNA reads as TGTGCCAGCAGTGACTACGAGCAGTACTTC. This encodes CASSDYEQYF. The full variable domain, rest sourced from reference TRBV2 and TRBJ2-7, is EPEVTQTPSHQVTQMGQEVILRCVPISNHLYFYWYRQILGQKVEFLVSFYNNEISEKSEIFDDQFSVERPDGSNFTLKIRSTKLEDSAMYFCASSDYEQYFGPGTRLTVT.

The V call is TRBV6-1, the J call TRBJ1-2, with D possibly TRBD1 on 6 matching bases. The CDR3 is 16 amino acids. CDR1 is MNHNS, CDR2 SASEGT, per germline. V lost 1 base and J lost 8, with 20 bases in between. The DNA of the CDR3 is TGTGCCAGCAGTGAAGTCCCGAGGGGGGCTTCCCGCGGCTACACCTTC. It is translated as CASSEVPRGASRGYTF.

The chain recombines TRBV12-5 with TRBJ2-4, with 7 bases fitting TRBD1. The germline V gene has CDR1 LGHNT and CDR2 FRNRAP. The CDR3 covers 14 residues. The V gene end was trimmed by 2 bases and the J gene end by 6 bases; junction bases not matched to a gene: 4. CDR3 protein: CASGLTGQINIQYF. Here the CDR3 DNA reads TGTGCTAGTGGTTTGACGGGACAGATAAACATTCAGTACTTC.

This clone has a single count. The chain uses TRBV19 and TRBJ2-5; possibly TRBD1 for D (6 bases). This CDR3 contains 16 residues. The germline V and J ends were trimmed by 3 bases and 0 bases, with 14 bases remaining between them. From germline, CDR1 is LNHDA and CDR2 SQIVND (reference sequence). The CDR3 DNA follows: TGTGCCAGTAGTATGGGGGCAGGGGCCTACCAAGAGACCCAGTACTTC. Its protein product is CASSMGAGAYQETQYF.

The V and J genes are TRBV2 and TRBJ1-6; 8 bases are shared with TRBD1. The CDR3 covers 15 residues. Germline CDR1 SNHLY, CDR2 FYNNEI. Losses at the gene ends were 6 bases for V and 4 bases for J; bases not matched to a gene: 5. The CDR3 region is CASRRRTGYNSPLHF. CDR3 coding DNA: TGTGCCAGCAGGAGGCGGACAGGGTATAATTCACCCCTCCACTTT.

The chain links TRBV18 to TRBJ1-4, with a possible D match to TRBD1 (5 bases). Germline CDR1 KGHSH, CDR2 LQKENI. This CDR3 has 17 amino acids. V gave up 0 bases and J gave up 5 bases, with 16 bases separating them. The CDR3, as DNA: TGTGCCAGCTCACCACCGAATCTGGGGACCGAAAATGAAAAACTGTTTTTT. This codes for CASSPPNLGTENEKLFF.

V gene TRBV7-6 combines with J gene TRBJ2-1; 12 positions agree with TRBD2. The CDR3 is made up of 15 amino acids. V gave up 4 bases and J gave up 7 bases; unmatched junction bases: 5. Per the germline V gene, CDR1 is SGHVS and CDR2 is FNYEAQ. DNA of the CDR3: TGTGCCAGCAGCTCTAGCGGGGGGGCTGCGAATGAGCAGTTCTTC. As protein: CASSSSGGAANEQFF.

Here the CDR3 DNA reads TGTGCCAGCAGCTCCAGGGGATTCACCGGGGAGCTGTTTTTT. The encoded protein is CASSSRGFTGELFF. The V call is TRBV7-2, the J call TRBJ2-2; a possible D gene is TRBD1 (6 bases). The ends were cut back, 4 bases at V and 4 bases at J, with 10 bases in the middle. This CDR3 comprises 14 residues. Germline V gives CDR1 SGHTA, CDR2 FQGNSA.

The chain couples TRBV9 to TRBJ2-7; 7 positions agree with TRBD1. The V segment lost 5 bases and the J segment 5 bases; nucleotides outside the gene matches: 16. The CDR3 has 16 amino acids. Per germline, CDR1 SGDLS and CDR2 YYNGEE. The CDR3 sequence: CASSHSPGGWKNEQYF. CDR3 coding DNA: TGTGCCAGCAGTCACTCCCCAGGGGGATGGAAGAACGAGCAGTACTTC.

The chain has TRBV5-1 and TRBJ1-3, with D uncertain. CDR1 is SGHRS, CDR2 YFSETQ, per germline. The CDR3 spans 14 residues. V lost 0 bases and J 5 bases, leaving 9 bases between the germline ends. The CDR3 is CASSLEDRRNTIYF. CDR3 bases: TGCGCCAGCAGCTTGGAGGACCGGAGAAACACCATATATTTT.

The CDR3 nucleotides are TGTGCCAGCAGCTTAGGGACTAGCGGGGCAGGGGATGAGCAGTTCTTC. It yields the protein CASSLGTSGAGDEQFF. The chain is built from TRBV13 and TRBJ2-1, with 11 bases identical to TRBD2. The CDR3 runs 16 residues. V lost 0 bases to trimming and J lost 8 bases; unmatched junction nucleotides: 6. From germline, CDR1 is PRHDT and CDR2 FYEKMQ (reference sequence). The full variable domain, rest sourced from reference TRBV13 and TRBJ2-1, is AAGVIQSPRHLIKEKRETATLKCYPIPRHDTVYWYQQGPGQDPQFLISFYEKMQSDKGSIPDRFSAQQFSDYHSELNMSSLELGDSALYFCASSLGTSGAGDEQFFGPGTRLTVL.

The chain couples TRBV6-1 to TRBJ2-7; maybe TRBD2 (5 bases). V was clipped by 4 bases and J by 2 bases, with 12 bases between them. The CDR3 is 14 residues long. Germline values: CDR1 MNHNS, CDR2 SASEGT. This chain's CDR3 is CASSVGVATYEQYF. The CDR3 DNA reads as TGTGCCAGCAGTGTCGGGGTAGCTACCTACGAGCAGTACTTC.

The V and J genes are TRBV6-5 and TRBJ2-5; D gene uncertain. V lost 0 bases, J lost 4 bases, and 6 bases lay in between. CDR3 length: 13 amino acids. From germline, CDR1 is MNHEY and CDR2 SVGAGI. The CDR3 nucleotides are TGTGCCAGCAGTTACTCGGATGGAGAGACCCAGTACTTC. Residues: CASSYSDGETQYF.

This chain links TRBV11-3 with TRBJ2-3; no firm D call. V lost 5 bases and J 8 bases, leaving 8 bases between the germline ends. Germline CDR1 and CDR2: SGHNT and YENEEA. This CDR3 region has 11 residues. CDR3 sequence (DNA): TGTGCCAGCAGCAGATCGGGTACGCAGTATTTT. Protein: CASSRSGTQYF.

The rearrangement uses TRBV19 and TRBJ2-3; no clear D gene. Germline CDR1 is LNHDA and CDR2 is SQIVND (reference sequence). The CDR3 sequence is 17 residues long. The ends were cut back, 1 base at V and 2 bases at J, with 16 bases in the middle. The CDR3 DNA sequence: TGTGCCAGTAGTATAGGGGTAGGCCAACCCCTCACAGATACGCAGTATTTT. Translation gives CASSIGVGQPLTDTQYF.

The chain combines TRBV6-1 with TRBJ1-3; unclear D gene. The germline V and J ends were trimmed by 2 bases and 0 bases, with 5 bases remaining between them. The germline V gene has CDR1 MNHNS and CDR2 SASEGT. The CDR3 runs 14 residues. CDR3 coding DNA: TGTGCCAGCAGTGAATCCTACTCTGGAAACACCATATATTTT. As protein: CASSESYSGNTIYF.

V gene TRBV9 combines with J gene TRBJ2-2; D might be TRBD1 or TRBD2, each matching 7 bases. CDR3 length equals 18 residues. Germline V gene data show CDR1 as SGDLS and CDR2 as YYNGEE. The germline V and J ends were trimmed by 0 bases and 4 bases, with 19 bases remaining between them. For the CDR3, the DNA is TGTGCCAGCAGCGTAGAAAGGGAGGGGGACAGTGGCACCGGGGAGCTGTTTTTT. Its protein product is CASSVEREGDSGTGELFF.

The chain uses TRBV7-6 and TRBJ2-3; D is ambiguous. This CDR3 has 14 amino acids. Trimming took off 1 base at V and 1 base at J, with 6 bases between the two ends. The V gene's germline CDR1 is SGHVS and CDR2 FNYEAQ. The CDR3 is CASSLDAGTDTQYF. The CDR3 bases are TGTGCCAGCAGCTTAGATGCGGGCACAGATACGCAGTATTTT.

The rearrangement links TRBV19 to TRBJ2-2, with a possible D match to TRBD1 (5 bases). CDR1 is LNHDA, CDR2 SQIVND, per germline (reference sequence). CDR3 length: 15 residues. The germline V and J ends were trimmed by 3 bases and 6 bases, with 14 bases remaining between them. CDR3 amino acids: CASSMFTQGSGELFF. In DNA, the CDR3 is TGTGCCAGTAGTATGTTCACCCAGGGTTCCGGGGAGCTGTTTTTT.

This clone has just one count. The rearrangement uses TRBV2 and TRBJ2-3, with 7 bases aligning to TRBD2. Germline V lookup: CDR1 SNHLY, CDR2 FYNNEI. CDR3 size: 16 residues. V lost 4 bases and J lost 6; bases outside the gene matches: 13. The CDR3 sequence is CASSVLGGATGDTQYF. The CDR3 DNA follows: TGTGCCAGCAGTGTATTGGGAGGGGCTACGGGGGATACGCAGTATTTT.

This clone was detected only once. The rearrangement links TRBV5-4 to TRBJ2-3; the D is unclear. This CDR3 is built from 15 residues. Germline loops: CDR1 SGHNT, CDR2 YYREEE (reference sequence). Trimming stripped 2 bases from V and 2 bases from J, with 12 bases between. CDR3 bases: TGTGCCAGCAGCTTACGAGCTCTCGACACAGATACGCAGTATTTT. Encoded protein: CASSLRALDTDTQYF.